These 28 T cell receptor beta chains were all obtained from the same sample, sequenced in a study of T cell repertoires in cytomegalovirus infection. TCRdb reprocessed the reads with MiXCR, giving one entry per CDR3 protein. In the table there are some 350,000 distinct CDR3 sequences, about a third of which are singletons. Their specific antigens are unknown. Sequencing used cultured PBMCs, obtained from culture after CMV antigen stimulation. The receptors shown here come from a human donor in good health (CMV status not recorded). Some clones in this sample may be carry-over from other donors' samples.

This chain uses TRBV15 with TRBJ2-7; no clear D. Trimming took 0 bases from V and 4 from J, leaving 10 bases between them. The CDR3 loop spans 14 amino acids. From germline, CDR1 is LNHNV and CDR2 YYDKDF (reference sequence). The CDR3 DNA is TGTGCCACCAGCAGAGATAGGAGCATTTACGAGCAGTACTTC. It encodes CATSRDRSIYEQYF. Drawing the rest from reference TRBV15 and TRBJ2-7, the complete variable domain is DAMVIQNPRYQVTQFGKPVTLSCSQTLNHNVMYWYQQKSSQAPKLLFHYYDKDFNNEADTPDNFQSRRPNTSFCFLDIRSPGLGDTAMYLCATSRDRSIYEQYFGPGTRLTVT.

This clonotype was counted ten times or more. Here the CDR3 reads CASSEGTGGGNTEAFF. The CDR3 region has the DNA TGTGCCAGCAGTGAAGGGACAGGTGGGGGGAACACTGAAGCTTTCTTT. The V and J genes are TRBV6-1 and TRBJ1-1, with TRBD1 identical over 7 bases. The CDR3 runs 16 residues. V lost 1 base, J lost 1 base, and 6 bases stayed unmatched. CDR1 and CDR2 from the germline V gene are MNHNS and SASEGT.

For the CDR3, the DNA is TGTGCCAGCAGCCTCCGGGACAGGGCCTACGAGCAGTACTTC. Its protein is CASSLRDRAYEQYF. V and J are TRBV7-8 and TRBJ2-7; 9 bases are a match to TRBD1. This CDR3 is 14 amino acids long. Germline V gene data show CDR1 as SGHVS and CDR2 as FQNEAQ. V lost 5 bases to trimming and J lost 2 bases; unmatched junction nucleotides: 4.

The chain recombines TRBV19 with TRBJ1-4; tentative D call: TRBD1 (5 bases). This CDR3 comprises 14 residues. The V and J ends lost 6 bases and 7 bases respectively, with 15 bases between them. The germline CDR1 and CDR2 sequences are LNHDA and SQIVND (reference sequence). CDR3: CASRGGQGGEKLFF. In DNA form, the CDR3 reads TGTGCCAGTAGAGGAGGCCAGGGAGGTGAAAAACTGTTTTTT.

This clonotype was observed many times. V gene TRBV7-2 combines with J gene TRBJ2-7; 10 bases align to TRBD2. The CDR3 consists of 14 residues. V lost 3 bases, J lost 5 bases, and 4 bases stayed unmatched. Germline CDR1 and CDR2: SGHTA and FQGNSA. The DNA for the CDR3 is TGTGCCAGCAGCTTTTTAGCGGGAGGCGACGAGCAGTACTTC. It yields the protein CASSFLAGGDEQYF.

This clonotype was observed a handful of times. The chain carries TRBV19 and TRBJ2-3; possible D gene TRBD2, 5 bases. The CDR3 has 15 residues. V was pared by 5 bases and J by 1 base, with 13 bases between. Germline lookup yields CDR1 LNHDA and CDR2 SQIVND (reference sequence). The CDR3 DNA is TGTGCCAGTAGTCCCCAACTAGGTCGCACAGATACGCAGTATTTT. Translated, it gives CASSPQLGRTDTQYF.

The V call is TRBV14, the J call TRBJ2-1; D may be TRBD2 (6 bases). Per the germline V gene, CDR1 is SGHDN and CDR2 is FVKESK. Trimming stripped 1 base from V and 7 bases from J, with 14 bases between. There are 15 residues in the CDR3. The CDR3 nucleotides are TGTGCCAGCAGCCAAGTGCGGGGCCCCCCAAATGAGCAGTTCTTC. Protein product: CASSQVRGPPNEQFF.

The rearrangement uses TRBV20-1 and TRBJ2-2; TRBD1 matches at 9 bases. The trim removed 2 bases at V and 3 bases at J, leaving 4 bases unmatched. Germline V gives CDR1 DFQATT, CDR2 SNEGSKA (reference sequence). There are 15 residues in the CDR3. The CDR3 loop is CSARIRDRDTGELFF. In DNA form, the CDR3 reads TGCAGTGCTAGAATCCGGGACAGGGACACCGGGGAGCTGTTTTTT.

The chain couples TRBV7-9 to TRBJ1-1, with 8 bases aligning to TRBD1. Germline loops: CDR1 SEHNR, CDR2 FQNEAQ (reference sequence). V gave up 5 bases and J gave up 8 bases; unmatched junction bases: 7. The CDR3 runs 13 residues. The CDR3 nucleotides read TGTGCCAGCAGCATAACAGGGGGACGGGAAGCTTTCTTT. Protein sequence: CASSITGGREAFF.

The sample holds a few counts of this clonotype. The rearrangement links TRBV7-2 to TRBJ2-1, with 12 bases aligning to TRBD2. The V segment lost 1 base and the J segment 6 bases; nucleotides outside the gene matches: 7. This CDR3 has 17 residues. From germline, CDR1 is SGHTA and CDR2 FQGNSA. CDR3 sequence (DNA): TGTGCCAGCAGCTTAGTTGCTAGCGGGAGGGCCAGCAATGAGCAGTTCTTC. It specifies CASSLVASGRASNEQFF.

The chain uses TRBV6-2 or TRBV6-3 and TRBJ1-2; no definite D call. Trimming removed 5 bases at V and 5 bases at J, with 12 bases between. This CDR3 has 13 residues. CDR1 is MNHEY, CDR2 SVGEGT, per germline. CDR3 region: CASSRLPIYGYTF. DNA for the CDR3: TGTGCCAGCAGTCGACTCCCAATATATGGCTACACCTTC.

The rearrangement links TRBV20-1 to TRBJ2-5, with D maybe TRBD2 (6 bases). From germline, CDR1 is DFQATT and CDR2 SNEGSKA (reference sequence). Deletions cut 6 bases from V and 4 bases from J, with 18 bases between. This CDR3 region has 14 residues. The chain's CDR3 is CSARPLAILETQYF. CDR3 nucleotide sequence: TGCAGTGCCCGACCTCTAGCGATATTAGAGACCCAGTACTTC.

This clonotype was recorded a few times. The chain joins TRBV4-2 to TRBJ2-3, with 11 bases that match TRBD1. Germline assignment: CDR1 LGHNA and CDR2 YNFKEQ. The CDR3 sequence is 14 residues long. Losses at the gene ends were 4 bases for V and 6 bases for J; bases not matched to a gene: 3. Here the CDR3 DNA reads TGTGCCAGCAGCCGGGACAGGGGGATTGATACGCAGTATTTT. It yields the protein CASSRDRGIDTQYF.

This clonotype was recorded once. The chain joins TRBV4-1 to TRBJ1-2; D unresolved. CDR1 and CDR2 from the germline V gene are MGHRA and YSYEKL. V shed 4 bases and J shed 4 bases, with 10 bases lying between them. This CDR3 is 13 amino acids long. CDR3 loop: CASSRETLYGYTF. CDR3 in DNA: TGCGCCAGCAGCCGAGAAACCCTCTATGGCTACACCTTC.

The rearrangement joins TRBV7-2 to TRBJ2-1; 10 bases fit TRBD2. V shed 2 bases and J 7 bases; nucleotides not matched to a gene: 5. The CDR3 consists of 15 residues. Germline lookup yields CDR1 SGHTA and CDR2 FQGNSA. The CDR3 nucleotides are TGTGCCAGCAGCTTATCGGGACTAGCGAGAAATGAGCAGTTCTTC. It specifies CASSLSGLARNEQFF.

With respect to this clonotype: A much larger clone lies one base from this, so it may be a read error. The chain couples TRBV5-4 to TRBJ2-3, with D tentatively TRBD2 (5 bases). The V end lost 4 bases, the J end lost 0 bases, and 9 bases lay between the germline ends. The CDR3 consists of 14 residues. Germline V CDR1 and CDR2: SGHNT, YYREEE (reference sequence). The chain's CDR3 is CASSPRTSTDTQYF. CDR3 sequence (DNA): TGTGCCAGCAGCCCCCGGACTAGCACAGATACGCAGTATTTT.

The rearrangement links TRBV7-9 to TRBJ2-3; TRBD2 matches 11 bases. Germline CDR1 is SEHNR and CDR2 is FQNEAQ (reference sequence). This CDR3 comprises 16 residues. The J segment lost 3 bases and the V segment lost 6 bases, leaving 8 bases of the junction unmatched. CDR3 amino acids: CASRQLAGDVTDTQYF. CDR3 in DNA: TGTGCCAGCAGGCAACTAGCGGGAGATGTGACAGATACGCAGTATTTT.

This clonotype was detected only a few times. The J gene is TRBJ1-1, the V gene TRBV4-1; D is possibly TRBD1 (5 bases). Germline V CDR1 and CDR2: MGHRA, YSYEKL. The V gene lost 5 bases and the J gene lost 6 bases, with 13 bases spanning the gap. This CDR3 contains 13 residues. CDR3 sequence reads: CASSSGRLAEAFF. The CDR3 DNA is TGCGCCAGCAGCTCAGGGAGGTTGGCTGAAGCTTTCTTT.

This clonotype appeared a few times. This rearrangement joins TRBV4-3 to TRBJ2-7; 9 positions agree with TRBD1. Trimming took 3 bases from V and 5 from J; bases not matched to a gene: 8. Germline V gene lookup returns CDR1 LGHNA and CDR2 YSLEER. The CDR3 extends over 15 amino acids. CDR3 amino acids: CASSQQMDRGHEQYF. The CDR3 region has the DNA TGCGCCAGCAGCCAGCAAATGGACAGGGGCCACGAGCAGTACTTC.

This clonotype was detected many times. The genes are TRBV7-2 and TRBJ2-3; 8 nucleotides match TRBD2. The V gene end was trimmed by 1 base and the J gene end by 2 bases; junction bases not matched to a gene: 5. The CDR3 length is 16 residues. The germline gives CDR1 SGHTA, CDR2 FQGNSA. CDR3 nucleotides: TGTGCCAGCAGCTTAGGAGGTAGCGGGAACACAGATACGCAGTATTTT. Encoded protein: CASSLGGSGNTDTQYF.

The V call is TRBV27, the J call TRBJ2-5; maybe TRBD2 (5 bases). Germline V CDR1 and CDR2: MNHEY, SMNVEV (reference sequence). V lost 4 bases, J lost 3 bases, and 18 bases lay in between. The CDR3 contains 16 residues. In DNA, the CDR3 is TGTGCCAGCAGTTCCCTTTCACTAGGAGGAGAAGAGACCCAGTACTTC. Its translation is CASSSLSLGGEETQYF.

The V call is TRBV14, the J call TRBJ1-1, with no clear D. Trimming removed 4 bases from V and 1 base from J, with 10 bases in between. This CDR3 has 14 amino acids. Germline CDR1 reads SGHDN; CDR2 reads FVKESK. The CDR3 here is CASSLPDTNTEAFF. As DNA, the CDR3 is TGTGCCAGCAGCCTACCAGATACGAACACTGAAGCTTTCTTT.

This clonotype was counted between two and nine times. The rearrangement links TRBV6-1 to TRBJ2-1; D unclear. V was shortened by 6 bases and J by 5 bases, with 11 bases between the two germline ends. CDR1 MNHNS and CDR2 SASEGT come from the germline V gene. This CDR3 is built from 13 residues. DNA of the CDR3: TGTGCCAGCAGCCCTCAACCCCACAATGAGCAGTTCTTC. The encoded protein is CASSPQPHNEQFF.

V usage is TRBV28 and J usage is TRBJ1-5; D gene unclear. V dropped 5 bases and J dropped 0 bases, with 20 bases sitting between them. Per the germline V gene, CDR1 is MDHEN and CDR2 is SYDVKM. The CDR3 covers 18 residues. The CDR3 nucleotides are TGTGCCAGCAGTCCCTCCCCGTGGGGAGAGAATAGCAATCAGCCCCAGCATTTT. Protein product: CASSPSPWGENSNQPQHF.

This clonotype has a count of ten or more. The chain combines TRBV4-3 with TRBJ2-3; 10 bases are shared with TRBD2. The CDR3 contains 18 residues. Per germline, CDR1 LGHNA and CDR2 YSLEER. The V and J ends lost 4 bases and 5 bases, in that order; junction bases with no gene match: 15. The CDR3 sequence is CASSPGGSGRAFGDTQYF. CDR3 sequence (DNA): TGCGCCAGCAGCCCCGGGGGGAGCGGGAGGGCCTTTGGAGATACGCAGTATTTT.

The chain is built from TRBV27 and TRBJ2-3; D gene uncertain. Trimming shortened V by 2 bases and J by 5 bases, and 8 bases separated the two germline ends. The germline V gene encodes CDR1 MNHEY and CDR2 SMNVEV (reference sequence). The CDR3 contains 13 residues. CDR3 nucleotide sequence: TGTGCCAGCAGTTTAGGGCAGAGAGATACGCAGTATTTT. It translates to CASSLGQRDTQYF.

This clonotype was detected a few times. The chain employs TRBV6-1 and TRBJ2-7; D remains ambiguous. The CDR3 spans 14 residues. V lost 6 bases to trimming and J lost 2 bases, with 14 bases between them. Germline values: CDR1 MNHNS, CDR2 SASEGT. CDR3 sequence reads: CASSPAARAYEQYF. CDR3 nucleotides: TGTGCCAGCAGCCCCGCAGCGAGAGCCTACGAGCAGTACTTC.

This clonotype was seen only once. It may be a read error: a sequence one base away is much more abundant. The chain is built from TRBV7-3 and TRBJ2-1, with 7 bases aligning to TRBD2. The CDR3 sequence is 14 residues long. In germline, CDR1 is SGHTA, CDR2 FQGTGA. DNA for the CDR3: TGTGCCAACAGCGTGGCTAGCGGTATCAATGAGCAGTTCTTC. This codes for CANSVASGINEQFF.